This note documents a single T cell receptor beta chain sequence. No antigen is known for it. V lost 4 bases, J lost 0 bases, and 4 bases stayed unmatched. The length of the CDR3 is 16 residues. Germline CDR1 is SGDLS and CDR2 is YYNGEE. This entry is derived from a study of cytomegalovirus exposure and HLA in healthy donors. General study results and limits: DRB1 had the most TCR associations and HLA-C the fewest, a later analysis found, with rates varying by HLA locus. Immune exposure information available was restricted to CMV serostatus. Associated with cytomegalovirus, according to the listing, were approximately 160 TCR beta chains. The later analysis indicated that the majority of CMV-associated TCR beta chains appeared HLA-restricted.

The PCR used 60 Vbeta and 13 Jbeta primers. This table comes from immunoSEQ multiplex PCR, and its TCRdb copy is limited to in-frame clones, with some not included. Of around 85,000 clones listed, approximately 80% are singletons. Sequenced: PBMCs. This sequence joins TRBV9 and TRBJ2-3; 11 nucleotides line up with TRBD1. This TCR was sampled from a woman aged 45 to 65 in good health and CMV-seropositive. CDR3 region: CASSPGTGGSTDTQYF. The CDR3 DNA reads as TGTGCCAGCAGCCCCGGGACAGGGGGTAGCACAGATACGCAGTATTTT. Using reference TRBV9 and TRBJ2-3 for the parts outside the CDR3, the full variable domain is DSGVTQTPKHLITATGQRVTLRCSPRSGDLSVYWYQQSLDQGLQFLIQYYNGEERAKGNILERFSAQQFPDLHSELNLSSLELGDSALYFCASSPGTGGSTDTQYFGPGTRLTVL.